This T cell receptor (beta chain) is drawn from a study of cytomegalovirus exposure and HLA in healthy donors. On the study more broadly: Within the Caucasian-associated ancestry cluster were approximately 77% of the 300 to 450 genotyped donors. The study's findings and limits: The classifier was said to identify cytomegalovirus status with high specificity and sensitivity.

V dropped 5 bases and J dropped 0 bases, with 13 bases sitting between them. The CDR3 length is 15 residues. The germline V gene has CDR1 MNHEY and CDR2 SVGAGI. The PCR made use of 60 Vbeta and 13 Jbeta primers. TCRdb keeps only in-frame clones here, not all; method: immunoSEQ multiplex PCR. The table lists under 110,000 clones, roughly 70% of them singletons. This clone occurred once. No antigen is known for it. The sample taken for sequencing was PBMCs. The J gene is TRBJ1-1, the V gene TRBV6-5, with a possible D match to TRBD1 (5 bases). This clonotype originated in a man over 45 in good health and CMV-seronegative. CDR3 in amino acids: CASSAPGEVNTEAFF. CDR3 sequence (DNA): TGTGCCAGCAGTGCCCCGGGGGAGGTGAACACTGAAGCTTTCTTT.